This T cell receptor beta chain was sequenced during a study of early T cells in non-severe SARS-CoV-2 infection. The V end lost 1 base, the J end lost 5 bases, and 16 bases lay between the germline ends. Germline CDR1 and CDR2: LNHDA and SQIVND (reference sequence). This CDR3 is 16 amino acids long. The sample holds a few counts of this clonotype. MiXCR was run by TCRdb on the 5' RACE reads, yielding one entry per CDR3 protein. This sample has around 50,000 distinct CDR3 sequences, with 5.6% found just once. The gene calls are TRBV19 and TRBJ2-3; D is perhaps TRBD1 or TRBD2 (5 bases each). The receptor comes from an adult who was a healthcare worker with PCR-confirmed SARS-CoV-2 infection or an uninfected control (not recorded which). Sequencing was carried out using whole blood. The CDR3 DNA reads TGTGCCAGTAGTATAGGAAAACCCGGGGCGGGAGATACGCAGTATTTT. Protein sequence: CASSIGKPGAGDTQYF.